This T cell receptor beta chain was obtained from a study of blood T cells in healthy people across ages. Study background: The template switching approach captured approximately one barcoded beta molecule for every two T cells.

Combining a sample-barcoded 5' primer with a J-beta primer mix, a second PCR ran for roughly 6 to 11 cycles. Every single cDNA molecule received a tag from a template-switch adaptor with 12 random nucleotides. TCRdb reprocessed the 5' RACE reads via MiXCR and lists one record per CDR3 protein. The sample carries over 700,000 distinct CDR3 sequences, just under 25% recorded once. J lost 6 bases, V lost 4 bases, and 4 bases had no gene match. The germline V gene encodes CDR1 SQVTM and CDR2 ANQGSEA. CDR3 size: 13 residues. This sample was shared with a second study, whose subject was T cells of mothers and their children. That report adds: Samples were provided by three healthy Caucasian mothers and their six children.

The chain combines TRBV29-1 with TRBJ2-7; 12 bases fit TRBD2. The receptor was isolated from a boy younger than 18 in good health. Sequenced input: blood. In DNA, the CDR3 is TGCAGCGTTGGGACTAGCGGGAATTGCGAGCAGTACTTC. Protein: CSVGTSGNCEQYF.